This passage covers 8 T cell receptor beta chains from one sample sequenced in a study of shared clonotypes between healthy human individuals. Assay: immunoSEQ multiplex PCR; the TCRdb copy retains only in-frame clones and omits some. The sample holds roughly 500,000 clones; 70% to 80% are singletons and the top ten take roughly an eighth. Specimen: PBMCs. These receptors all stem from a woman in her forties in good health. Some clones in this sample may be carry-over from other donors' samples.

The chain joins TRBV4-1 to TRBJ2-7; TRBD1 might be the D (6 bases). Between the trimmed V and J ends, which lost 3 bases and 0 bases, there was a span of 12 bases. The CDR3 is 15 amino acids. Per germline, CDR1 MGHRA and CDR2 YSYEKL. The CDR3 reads CASSQPGTLSYEQYF. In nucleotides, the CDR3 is TGCGCCAGCAGCCAGCCCGGGACACTCTCCTACGAGCAGTACTTC.

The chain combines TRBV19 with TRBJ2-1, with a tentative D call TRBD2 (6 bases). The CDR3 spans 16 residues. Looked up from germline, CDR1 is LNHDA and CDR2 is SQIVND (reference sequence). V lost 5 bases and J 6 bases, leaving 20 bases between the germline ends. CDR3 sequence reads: CASSVGLQRVGNEQFF. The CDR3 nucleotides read TGTGCCAGTAGTGTGGGACTCCAACGTGTGGGCAATGAGCAGTTCTTC.

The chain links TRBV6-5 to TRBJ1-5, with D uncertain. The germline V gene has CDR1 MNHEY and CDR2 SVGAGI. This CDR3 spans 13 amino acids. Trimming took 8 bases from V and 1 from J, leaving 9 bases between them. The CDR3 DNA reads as TGTGCCAGCTCCCCGGCGAGCAATCAGCCCCAGCATTTT. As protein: CASSPASNQPQHF.

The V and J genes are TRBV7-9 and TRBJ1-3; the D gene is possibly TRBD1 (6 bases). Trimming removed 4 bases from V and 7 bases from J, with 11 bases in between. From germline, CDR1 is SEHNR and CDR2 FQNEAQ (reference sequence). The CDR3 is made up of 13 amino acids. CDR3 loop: CASSWAQGNTIYF. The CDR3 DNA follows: TGTGCCAGCAGCTGGGCCCAGGGGAACACCATATATTTT.

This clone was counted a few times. The CDR3 loop reads CASSLGTYEQYF. The CDR3 DNA follows: TGTGCCAGCAGCCTCGGGACCTACGAGCAGTACTTC. The J gene is TRBJ2-7, the V gene TRBV11-2, with TRBD2 as a possible D gene (5 bases). This CDR3 is 12 amino acids long. V gave up 5 bases and J gave up 2 bases, with 7 bases separating them. The germline CDR1 and CDR2 sequences are SGHAT and FQNNGV.

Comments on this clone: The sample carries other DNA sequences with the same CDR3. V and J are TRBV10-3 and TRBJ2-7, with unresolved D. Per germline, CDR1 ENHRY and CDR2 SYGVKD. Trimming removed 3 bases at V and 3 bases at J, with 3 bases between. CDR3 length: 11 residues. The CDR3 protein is CAISEVYEQYF. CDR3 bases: TGTGCCATCAGTGAAGTCTACGAGCAGTACTTC.

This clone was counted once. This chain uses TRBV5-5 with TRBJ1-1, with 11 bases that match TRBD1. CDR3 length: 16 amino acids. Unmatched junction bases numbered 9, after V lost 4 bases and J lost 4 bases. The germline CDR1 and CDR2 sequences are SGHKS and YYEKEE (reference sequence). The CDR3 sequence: CASSPRTGGLVTEAFF. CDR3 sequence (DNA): TGTGCCAGCAGCCCCAGGACAGGGGGCCTGGTCACTGAAGCTTTCTTT.

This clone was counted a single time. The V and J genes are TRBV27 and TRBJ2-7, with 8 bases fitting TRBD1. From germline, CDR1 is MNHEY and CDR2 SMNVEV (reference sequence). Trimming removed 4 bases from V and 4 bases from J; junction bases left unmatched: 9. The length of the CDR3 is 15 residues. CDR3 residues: CASSSPGGLRYEQYF. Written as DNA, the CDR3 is TGTGCCAGCAGTTCTCCAGGGGGCCTGAGGTACGAGCAGTACTTC.